This TCR beta chain stems from a study of T-cell memory formation after mild COVID-19. Only a few counts were recorded for this clonotype. One entry per CDR3 protein, called by TCRdb with MiXCR from the 5' RACE reads. Among 470,000 or so distinct CDR3 sequences listed, about 18% were seen once. V lost 1 base and J 2 bases, leaving 12 bases between the germline ends. CDR3 length: 17 residues. The V gene's germline CDR1 is LGHNA and CDR2 YSLEER. The chain recombines TRBV4-3 with TRBJ2-6; no definite D call. The sample consisted of PBMCs or a T cell subset sorted from them (not recorded which). The receptor's source is an adult woman who had mild COVID-19 (a few samples of this study predate the infection). Cell type and time point are not known. CDR3 nucleotides: TGCGCCAGCAGCCAAGCCAATTCCCAAGCTGGGGCCAACGTCCTGACTTTC. It encodes CASSQANSQAGANVLTF.